This T cell receptor (beta chain) stems from a study of blood T cell repertoires in COVID-19. The method was immunoSEQ multiplex PCR; TCRdb's version includes in-frame clones alone and lacks a portion of them. The table shows 250,000 or so clones, with roughly 87% occurring only once. Germline V lookup: CDR1 KGHDR, CDR2 SFDVKD. This CDR3 is 17 amino acids long. Deletions cut 7 bases from V and 4 bases from J, with 21 bases between. The clonotype was recovered from a woman aged 40-49 years who had recovered from COVID-19. Input material: peripheral blood. This chain links TRBV24-1 with TRBJ2-2, with D perhaps matching TRBD2 (6 bases). CDR3 DNA sequence: TGTGCCACCAGAGCCGGGACTCCCGACCTAAGCACCGGGGAGCTGTTTTTT. Its translation: CATRAGTPDLSTGELFF.